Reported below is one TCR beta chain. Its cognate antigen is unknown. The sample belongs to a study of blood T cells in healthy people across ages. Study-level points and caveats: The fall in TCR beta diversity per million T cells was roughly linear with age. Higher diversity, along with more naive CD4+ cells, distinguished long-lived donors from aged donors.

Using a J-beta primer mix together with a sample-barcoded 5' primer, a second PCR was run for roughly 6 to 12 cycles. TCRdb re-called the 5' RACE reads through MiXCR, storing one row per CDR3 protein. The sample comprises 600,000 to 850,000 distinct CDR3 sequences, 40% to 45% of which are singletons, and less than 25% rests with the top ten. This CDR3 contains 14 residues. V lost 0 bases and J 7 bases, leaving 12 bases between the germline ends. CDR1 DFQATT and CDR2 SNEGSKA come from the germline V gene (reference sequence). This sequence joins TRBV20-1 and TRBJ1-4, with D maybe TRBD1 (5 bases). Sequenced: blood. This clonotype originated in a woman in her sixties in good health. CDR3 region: CSARDPQGTEKLFF. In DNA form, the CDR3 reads TGCAGTGCTAGAGATCCCCAGGGAACTGAAAAACTGTTTTTT.